This T cell receptor beta chain came from a study of blood T cell repertoires in COVID-19. Study information: Spain, Italy and the United States supplied samples that represented acute and convalescent COVID-19. PBMCs, B-cell-depleted T cells, or T cells provided the cDNA or gDNA that made up the material.

Measured with immunoSEQ multiplex PCR; TCRdb has only the in-frame clones, and not every one. In the table there are around 250,000 clones, more than 70% of which are singletons. Across about two dozen US areas, participants ranged in age from about 18 to 90 years. Cohorts were assigned according to the clinical history that participants reported. The germline V gene encodes CDR1 SEHNR and CDR2 FQNEAQ (reference sequence). CDR3 length: 18 residues. Trimming took off 5 bases at V and 0 bases at J, with 20 bases between the two ends. The sequence was collected from a woman in her thirties or forties with acute COVID-19. Sequenced input: PBMCs or T cells enriched from blood (not recorded which). The genes are TRBV7-9 and TRBJ1-3; D is uncertain. The CDR3 DNA sequence: TGTGCCAGCAGCCCCAAGACTCGTAGTTGGCACTCTGGAAACACCATATATTTT. It encodes CASSPKTRSWHSGNTIYF.